This T cell receptor (beta chain) was sequenced during a study of CD8+CD57+ T cells in acquired aplastic anemia. Background on the study: On average, sorted CD4+ and CD8+ cells gave 3 to 3.5 ug of DNA.

Using genomic DNA as the template, TCR beta VDJ and CDR3 profiling was carried out. TCRdb re-derived calls from the reads in MiXCR, one entry per CDR3 protein. The sample lists about 110,000 distinct CDR3 sequences; roughly 50% were seen once. This clonotype has ten or more counts. The germline gives CDR1 SGDLS, CDR2 YYNGEE. The germline V and J ends were trimmed by 0 bases and 1 base, with 13 bases remaining between them. CDR3 length: 16 residues. This TCR came from a human donor in good health, serving as a control. The chain employs TRBV9 and TRBJ1-2, with a possible D match to TRBD1 (6 bases). Sequenced: sorted CD4+, CD8+, or CD8+CD57+ T cells (not recorded which) from PBMCs. CDR3 region: CASSVEIRGINYGYTF. The DNA for the CDR3 is TGTGCCAGCAGCGTAGAGATCAGGGGAATTAACTATGGCTACACCTTC.